This passage covers 32 T cell receptor beta chains from one sample sequenced in a study of glioma-infiltrating T cells. The iRepertoire nested amplicon-rescue multiplex PCR amplified TCR alpha and beta CDR3s from RNA. TCRdb redid the calling of the multiplex PCR reads with MiXCR, one entry per CDR3 protein. Of about 45,000 distinct CDR3 sequences listed, about 20% were seen once; the top ten hold more than 5.5%. Sequencing input: glioma tissue, nonneoplastic brain tissue, or PBMCs (not recorded which). The origin of the receptors is a human donor with low-grade glioma or glioblastoma, undergoing nonglioma brain surgery, or in good health (not recorded which).

The table lists this clonotype with many counts. The rearrangement uses TRBV5-1 and TRBJ1-1, with D uncertain. V lost 5 bases and J 1 base, leaving 6 bases between the germline ends. The CDR3 is made up of 12 amino acids. Germline loops: CDR1 SGHRS, CDR2 YFSETQ. CDR3 residues: CASRNTNTEAFF. The CDR3 DNA reads TGCGCCAGCAGGAACACGAACACTGAAGCTTTCTTT. The complete variable domain, with remaining parts taken from reference TRBV5-1 and TRBJ1-1, reads KAGVTQTPRYLIKTRGQQVTLSCSPISGHRSVSWYQQTPGQGLQFLFEYFSETQRNKGNFPGRFSGRQFSNSRSEMNVSTLELGDSALYLCASRNTNTEAFFGQGTRLTVV.

This chain links TRBV11-2 with TRBJ2-5, with D unclear. The V gene lost 0 bases and the J gene lost 5 bases, with 4 bases spanning the gap. Germline-derived CDR1 and CDR2 are SGHAT and FQNNGV. The CDR3 is 12 amino acids. CDR3 in DNA: TGTGCCAGCAGCTTAGAACCGGAGACCCAGTACTTC. Its translation is CASSLEPETQYF.

V is TRBV3-1 and J is TRBJ2-7; D is unresolved. This CDR3 is built from 13 residues. Germline V gives CDR1 LGHDT, CDR2 YNNKEL (reference sequence). Trimming took off 1 base at V and 3 bases at J, with 7 bases between the two ends. The CDR3 protein is CASSQGMDYEQYV. DNA of the CDR3: TGTGCCAGCAGCCAAGGAATGGACTACGAGCAGTACGTC.

The table lists this clonotype with many counts. The chain recombines TRBV27 with TRBJ2-3; 11 positions agree with TRBD2. The V gene's germline CDR1 is MNHEY and CDR2 SMNVEV (reference sequence). The CDR3 totals 17 residues. After removal of 5 bases from V and 7 bases from J, the junction contained 14 bases not matched to a gene. Here the CDR3 reads CASSAKLAGGIGNTQYF. As DNA, the CDR3 is TGTGCCAGCAGTGCTAAGCTAGCGGGGGGAATTGGAAATACGCAGTATTTT.

On this clonotype itself: This may arise from a read error, as a much more abundant clone is one base away. This chain links TRBV11-2 with TRBJ2-7, with a possible D match to TRBD1 (5 bases). The length of the CDR3 is 15 residues. CDR1 is SGHAT and CDR2 is FQNNGV in the germline V gene. The CDR3 spells CASSLDRAGHYKQYF. The CDR3 region has the DNA TGTGCCAGCAGCTTAGATCGGGCAGGACACTACAAGCAGTACTTC.

This clonotype was seen at least ten times. The chain carries TRBV7-9 and TRBJ2-5, with 9 positions matching TRBD2. The germline V gene encodes CDR1 SEHNR and CDR2 FQNEAQ (reference sequence). Germline trimming cut 7 bases from V and 5 bases from J; bases unmatched to any gene: 11. This CDR3 has 15 amino acids. In nucleotides, the CDR3 is TGTGCCAGCACCTCAAGCGGGGGGTTGTCCGAGACCCAGTACTTC. Residues: CASTSSGGLSETQYF.

On this clonotype itself: Sequence at one end of the junction differs from germline and may be a read error. This chain joins TRBV7-3 and TRBJ2-1, with 11 bases identical to TRBD2. Germline CDR1 SGHTA, CDR2 FQGTGA. The CDR3 spans 15 residues. This CDR3 is CASSLGTSGRNKQFF. Here the CDR3 DNA reads TGTGCCAGCAGCTTGGGGACTAGCGGCCGCAATAAGCAGTTCTTC.

The chain couples TRBV2 to TRBJ2-6; D is perhaps TRBD2 (5 bases). The V end was cut by 3 bases, the J end by 2 bases, with 8 bases between. Germline CDR1 is SNHLY and CDR2 is FYNNEI. The CDR3 totals 15 residues. The CDR3 spells CASSEYGTGANVLTF. CDR3 sequence (DNA): TGTGCCAGCAGTGAGTACGGGACTGGGGCCAACGTCCTGACTTTC.

About this clonotype: It may be a read error: a sequence one base away is much more abundant. V usage is TRBV7-9 and J usage is TRBJ2-7; TRBD1 might be the D (5 bases). Trimming took off 3 bases at V and 0 bases at J, with 9 bases between the two ends. Germline loops: CDR1 SEHNR, CDR2 FQNEAQ (reference sequence). The CDR3 consists of 14 residues. CDR3 bases: TGTGCCAGCAGCTTGGAGACAGCCTCCTACGAGCAGTACTTC. Translation gives CASSLETASYEQYF.

This clonotype has more than one count but fewer than ten. This sequence joins TRBV11-2 and TRBJ2-1; TRBD1 or TRBD2 may be the D gene (6 bases each). Per germline, CDR1 SGHAT and CDR2 FQNNGV. CDR3 length: 17 residues. With 6 bases removed from V and 4 bases from J, the gap between germline ends came to 22 bases. CDR3 protein: CASRDHRGSGQYNEQFF. As DNA, the CDR3 is TGTGCCAGCAGGGATCATAGGGGGAGCGGGCAGTACAATGAGCAGTTCTTC.

The sample holds many counts of this clonotype. V and J are TRBV2 and TRBJ1-1; D not certain. The germline V gene encodes CDR1 SNHLY and CDR2 FYNNEI. V was clipped by 3 bases and J by 5 bases, with 13 bases between them. This CDR3 spans 14 amino acids. This chain's CDR3 is CASSDLLLGTEAFF. In nucleotides, the CDR3 is TGTGCCAGCAGTGACTTACTCCTAGGGACTGAAGCTTTCTTT.

By sample share, this clonotype is medium-sized. This CDR3 is CASSLGGEAGELFF. For the CDR3, the DNA is TGTGCCAGCAGTCTTGGGGGCGAGGCCGGGGAGCTGTTTTTT. The chain recombines TRBV6-1 with TRBJ2-2; possible D gene TRBD1, 6 bases. Trimming took 5 bases from V and 6 from J, leaving 13 bases between them. This CDR3 has 14 residues. Germline V CDR1 and CDR2: MNHNS, SASEGT.

This clonotype was detected a few times. The chain joins TRBV3-1 to TRBJ2-7; 9 nucleotides align to TRBD2. The CDR3 covers 14 residues. Germline V gene sequence: CDR1 LGHDT, CDR2 YNNKEL (reference sequence). The ends lost 0 bases at V and 6 bases at J; junction bases unmatched: 3. CDR3 protein: CASSQDRGRAEQYF. As DNA, the CDR3 is TGTGCCAGCAGCCAAGATCGCGGGAGGGCCGAGCAGTACTTC.

This clonotype showed up just a few times. Possible read error: a much larger clone is one base away. The chain couples TRBV28 to TRBJ1-6; no clear D gene. The germline V and J ends were trimmed by 11 bases and 6 bases, with 17 bases remaining between them. This CDR3 spans 14 amino acids. Germline CDR1 reads MDHEN; CDR2 reads SYDVKM. CDR3 DNA: TGTGCCTGCACCTTCGTCAGAAGTAATTCACCCCTCCACTTT. It specifies CACTFVRSNSPLHF.

The table lists this clonotype with many counts. The CDR3 reads CASSPPGSEAFF. The CDR3 DNA sequence: TGTGCCAGCAGTCCCCCGGGATCTGAAGCTTTCTTT. V gene TRBV7-9 combines with J gene TRBJ1-1, with no clear D. Germline CDR1 reads SEHNR; CDR2 reads FQNEAQ (reference sequence). V was trimmed by 6 bases and J by 6 bases, leaving 11 bases between them. This CDR3 is built from 12 residues.

The DNA of the CDR3 is TGTGCCTGGAGTGTAGACAGATACAATGAGCAGTTCTTC. Amino acids: CAWSVDRYNEQFF. V and J are TRBV30 and TRBJ2-1; a possible D gene is TRBD1 (5 bases). The CDR3 has 13 residues. V shed 0 bases and J shed 4 bases, with 7 bases lying between them. Germline CDR1 and CDR2: GTSNPN and SVGIG (reference sequence).

On this clonotype itself: A much larger clone lies a single base off, so this may be a read error. The chain uses TRBV7-6 and TRBJ2-7; the D gene is possibly TRBD1 (5 bases). This CDR3 spans 14 amino acids. The germline gives CDR1 SGHVS, CDR2 FNYEAQ. The CDR3 region is CDSSKSQGPYEQYF. The CDR3, as DNA: TGTGACAGCAGCAAGTCCCAGGGCCCCTACGAGCAGTACTTC.

This clonotype occurred a few times. A much larger clone is a single base away; this may be a read error. The V gene is TRBV7-3, the J gene TRBJ1-1; D is unresolved. Looked up from germline, CDR1 is SGHTA and CDR2 is FQGTGA. This CDR3 contains 15 residues. This CDR3 reads CASSLMSVLNTKAFF. The CDR3 DNA is TGTGCCAGCAGCTTAATGTCAGTTTTGAACACTAAAGCTTTCTTT.

This clonotype has a handful of counts. The chain is built from TRBV2 and TRBJ2-5, with 9 nucleotides matching TRBD2. Losses at the gene ends were 4 bases for V and 2 bases for J; bases not matched to a gene: 5. Germline V CDR1 and CDR2: SNHLY, FYNNEI. The CDR3 length is 15 residues. The DNA of the CDR3 is TGTGCCAGCAGTGCTTTAGCGGGGGAGCAAGAGACCCAGTACTTC. Translating it yields CASSALAGEQETQYF.

On this clonotype itself: Given a much more abundant clone one base away, this may be a read error. The V call is TRBV7-9, the J call TRBJ2-2; the D gene is possibly TRBD1 (6 bases). The CDR3 runs to 15 residues. Germline CDR1 reads SEHNR; CDR2 reads FQNEAQ (reference sequence). V was pared by 6 bases and J by 2 bases, with 13 bases between. In DNA, the CDR3 is TGTGCCAGCAGAAGACAGGTCGCTAACACCGGGGAGCTGTTTTTT. Its translation: CASRRQVANTGELFF. The full variable domain, completed using reference TRBV7-9 and TRBJ2-2, is DTGVSQNPRHKITKRGQNVTFRCDPISEHNRLYWYRQTLGQGPEFLTYFQNEAQLEKSRLLSDRFSAERPKGSFSTLEIQRTEQGDSAMYLCASRRQVANTGELFFGEGSRLTVL.

This clonotype was found a few times. V usage is TRBV11-2 and J usage is TRBJ2-2; tentative D call: TRBD2 (5 bases). Germline values: CDR1 SGHAT, CDR2 FQNNGV. This CDR3 comprises 16 residues. V gave up 2 bases and J gave up 6 bases, with 16 bases separating them. CDR3 coding DNA: TGTGCCAGCAGCTTAACCGGGGTGATGTCGGCCGGGGAGCTGTTTTTT. It translates to CASSLTGVMSAGELFF.

This clonotype was detected many times. The chain couples TRBV12-3 or TRBV12-4 to TRBJ2-4; 7 bases are a match to TRBD1. The V gene end was trimmed by 1 base and the J gene end by 0 bases; junction bases not matched to a gene: 3. The CDR3 contains 16 residues. The CDR3 spells CASSLGDSLAKNIQYF. Here the CDR3 DNA reads TGTGCCAGCAGTTTAGGGGACAGCCTAGCCAAAAACATTCAGTACTTC.

By frequency in the sample, this clonotype is medium-sized. The chain uses TRBV7-9 and TRBJ2-7; 8 bases are shared with TRBD2. The germline V gene encodes CDR1 SEHNR and CDR2 FQNEAQ (reference sequence). This CDR3 spans 15 amino acids. V was pared by 5 bases and J by 0 bases, with 6 bases of the junction left unmatched. CDR3 amino acids: CASSPAGTSSYEQYF. For the CDR3, the DNA is TGTGCCAGCAGCCCCGCCGGGACTAGCTCCTACGAGCAGTACTTC.

This clonotype was counted ten times or more. The V gene is TRBV19, the J gene TRBJ1-1; unclear D gene. The V end was cut by 7 bases, the J end by 0 bases, with 9 bases between. CDR1 and CDR2 (germline): LNHDA, SQIVND (reference sequence). The CDR3 runs 13 residues. The CDR3 DNA reads as TGTGCCAGTACCATAGGGATGAACACTGAAGCTTTCTTT. Amino acids: CASTIGMNTEAFF. The whole variable domain, remainder taken from reference TRBV19 and TRBJ1-1, is DGGITQSPKYLFRKEGQNVTLSCEQNLNHDAMYWYRQDPGQGLRLIYYSQIVNDFQKGDIAEGYSVSREKKESFPLTVTSAQKNPTAFYLCASTIGMNTEAFFGQGTRLTVV.

Of note for this clonotype: This clone may be a read error of a much larger clone one base away. The chain joins TRBV7-2 to TRBJ2-5; D gene ambiguous. CDR1 and CDR2 from the germline V gene are SGHTA and FQGNSA. The CDR3 runs 18 residues. As DNA, the CDR3 is TGTGCCAGCAGCTTAGGGTGGCAGGCGCTGCTACAAAAAGAGACCCGGTACTTC. It is translated as CASSLGWQALLQKETRYF.

This clonotype has a count of ten or more. This chain joins TRBV28 and TRBJ1-3, with D possibly matching TRBD1 (6 bases). CDR1 and CDR2 from the germline V gene are MDHEN and SYDVKM. The V gene lost 1 base and the J gene lost 1 base, with 14 bases spanning the gap. This CDR3 region has 17 residues. CDR3 sequence: CASSLLGQSLSGNTIYF. The CDR3 bases are TGTGCCAGCAGTTTATTAGGACAGTCGCTTTCTGGAAACACCATATATTTT.

In DNA, the CDR3 is TGTGCCAGCAGTCCGGGGGAGGGGAGCTATGGCTACACCTTC. Translated: CASSPGEGSYGYTF. The genes are TRBV2 and TRBJ1-2, with D possibly matching TRBD1 (5 bases). The V gene lost 5 bases and the J gene lost 4 bases, with 14 bases spanning the gap. Germline-derived CDR1 and CDR2 are SNHLY and FYNNEI. This CDR3 has 14 residues.

This clonotype was detected many times. The V and J genes are TRBV2 and TRBJ2-7; weak D call: TRBD2 (6 bases). CDR3 length equals 12 residues. The germline CDR1 and CDR2 sequences are SNHLY and FYNNEI. Trimming cost V 3 bases and J 5 bases, with 8 bases left between them. This chain's CDR3 is CASSDRRDEQYF. The DNA of the CDR3 is TGTGCCAGCAGTGACAGGAGGGACGAGCAGTACTTC.

This clonotype was picked up many times. The chain has TRBV20-1 and TRBJ1-1; D gene unclear. The CDR3 loop spans 14 amino acids. V shed 0 bases and J shed 4 bases, with 12 bases lying between them. Looked up from germline, CDR1 is DFQATT and CDR2 is SNEGSKA (reference sequence). The chain's CDR3 is CSAREGFPGTEAFF. The CDR3 DNA reads TGCAGTGCTAGAGAAGGGTTCCCGGGCACTGAAGCTTTCTTT.

In its sample, this clonotype was seen many times. The chain uses TRBV6-6 and TRBJ1-3; D call uncertain. Germline V CDR1 and CDR2: MNHNY, SVGAGI (reference sequence). CDR3 length: 15 residues. Trimming took off 0 bases at V and 0 bases at J, with 6 bases between the two ends. This CDR3 reads CASSYSRVSGNTIYF. In DNA, the CDR3 is TGTGCCAGCAGTTACTCGAGAGTCTCTGGAAACACCATATATTTT.

There are many counts of this clonotype. This chain uses TRBV4-1 with TRBJ1-1; D is unclear. From germline, CDR1 is MGHRA and CDR2 YSYEKL. Trimming took 3 bases from V and 7 from J, leaving 9 bases between them. This CDR3 comprises 12 residues. CDR3 sequence: CASSQEHSEAFF. The DNA of the CDR3 is TGCGCCAGCAGCCAGGAGCACAGTGAAGCTTTCTTT.

This clonotype was counted ten times or more. J is TRBJ1-3 and V is TRBV28; D is ambiguous. From germline, CDR1 is MDHEN and CDR2 SYDVKM. The CDR3 totals 18 residues. Trimming pared 4 bases from V and 1 base from J, leaving 20 bases between. CDR3 residues: CASSSTTYERASGNTIYF. CDR3 nucleotides: TGTGCCAGCAGTTCCACGACTTACGAAAGGGCATCTGGAAACACCATATATTTT.